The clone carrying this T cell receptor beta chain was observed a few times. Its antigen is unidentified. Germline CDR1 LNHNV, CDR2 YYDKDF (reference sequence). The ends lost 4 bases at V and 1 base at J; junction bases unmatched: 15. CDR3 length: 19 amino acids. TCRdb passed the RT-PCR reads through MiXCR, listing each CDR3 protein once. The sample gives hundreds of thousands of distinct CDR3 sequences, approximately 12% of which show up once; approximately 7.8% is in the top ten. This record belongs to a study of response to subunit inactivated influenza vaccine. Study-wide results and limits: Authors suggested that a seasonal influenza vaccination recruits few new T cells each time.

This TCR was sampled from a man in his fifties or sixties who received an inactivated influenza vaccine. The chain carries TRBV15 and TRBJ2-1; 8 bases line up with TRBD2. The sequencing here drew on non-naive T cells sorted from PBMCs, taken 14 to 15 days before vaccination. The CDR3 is CATSKPLRGGTGSYNEQFF. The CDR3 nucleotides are TGTGCCACCAGCAAACCCCTCCGGGGGGGAACGGGGTCCTACAATGAGCAGTTCTTC.